This TCR beta chain was captured by sequencing in a study of beta chain features in type 1 diabetes. CDR1 GTSNPN and CDR2 SVGIG come from the germline V gene (reference sequence). Trimming removed 2 bases from V and 4 bases from J; junction bases left unmatched: 8. There are 17 residues in the CDR3. Expressed TCRB transcripts got sequenced, as all isolated RNA was reverse transcribed. Clones were sequenced by immunoSEQ multiplex PCR, and TCRdb holds only the in-frame ones, with some missing. The sample lists 640,000 or so clones, around 15% occurring once. To note about this clone: Its antigen is as yet unknown.

Overall study findings and caveats: Shorter TCRB CDR3s, moderately but significantly so, marked every one of the four CD4+ subsets in Type 1 diabetes patients. Insertions at VDJ junctions were less frequent in type 1 diabetes patients. These patients also deleted more nucleotides at the same junctions. The naive, central memory and Treg TCRB repertoires of patients appeared to be more similar to one another than those of healthy donors.

This rearrangement joins TRBV30 to TRBJ2-3, with 14 positions matching TRBD2. The sequenced material came from naive CD4+ T cells from blood. This receptor was obtained from a man younger than 35 with type 1 diabetes. The CDR3 spells CAWSRTRTSGGPDTQYF. Here the CDR3 DNA reads TGTGCCTGGAGTCGTACCCGGACTAGCGGGGGGCCAGATACGCAGTATTTT.